This TCR beta chain is from a study of OX40 agonist ivuxolimab in advanced cancers. The assay was immunoSEQ multiplex PCR, and TCRdb's table has in-frame clones only and misses some. This sample carries about 90,000 clones, approximately 91% of them seen once, and the ten largest clones take under 0.35%. Trimming stripped 5 bases from V and 1 base from J, with 9 bases between. Per the germline V gene, CDR1 is SNHLY and CDR2 is FYNNEI. This CDR3 contains 14 residues. The TCR comes from an adult with an advanced solid tumor such as melanoma, head and neck, liver or kidney cancer. The chain couples TRBV2 to TRBJ1-3; D not resolved. The sequencing used CD4+ or CD8+ T cells sorted from blood, collected in a trial of the OX40 agonist ivuxolimab. CDR3 region: CASSLARSGNTIYF. In DNA form, the CDR3 reads TGTGCCAGCAGTCTAGCGAGATCTGGAAACACCATATATTTT. Supplemented by reference TRBV2 and TRBJ1-3, the full variable domain reads EPEVTQTPSHQVTQMGQEVILRCVPISNHLYFYWYRQILGQKVEFLVSFYNNEISEKSEIFDDQFSVERPDGSNFTLKIRSTKLEDSAMYFCASSLARSGNTIYFGEGSWLTVV.